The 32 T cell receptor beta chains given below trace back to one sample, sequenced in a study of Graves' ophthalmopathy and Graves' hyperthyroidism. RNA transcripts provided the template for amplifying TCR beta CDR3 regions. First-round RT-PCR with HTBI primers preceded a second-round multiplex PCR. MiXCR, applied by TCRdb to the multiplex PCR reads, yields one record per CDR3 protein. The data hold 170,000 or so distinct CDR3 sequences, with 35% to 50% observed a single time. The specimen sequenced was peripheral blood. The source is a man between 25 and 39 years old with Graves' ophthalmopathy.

The CDR3 spells CASSLRGRYQETQYF. Here the CDR3 DNA reads TGTGCCAGCAGCCTCAGGGGCAGGTACCAAGAGACCCAGTACTTC. The V call is TRBV13, the J call TRBJ2-5, with a possible D match to TRBD1 (6 bases). The V gene's germline CDR1 is PRHDT and CDR2 FYEKMQ (reference sequence). CDR3 length: 15 residues. Trimming left V 5 bases short and J 0 bases short, with 13 bases between.

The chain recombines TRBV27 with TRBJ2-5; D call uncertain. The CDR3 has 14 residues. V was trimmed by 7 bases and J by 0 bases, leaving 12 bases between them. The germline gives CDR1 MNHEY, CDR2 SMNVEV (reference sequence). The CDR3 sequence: CASKPNAYQETQYF. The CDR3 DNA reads TGTGCCAGCAAACCAAACGCATACCAAGAGACCCAGTACTTC.

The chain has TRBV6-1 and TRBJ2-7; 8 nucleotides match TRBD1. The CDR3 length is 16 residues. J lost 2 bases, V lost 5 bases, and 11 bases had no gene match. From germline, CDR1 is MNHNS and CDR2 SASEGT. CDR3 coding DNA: TGTGCCAGCAGTCCACCCTCCGGGACAGGCGCCTACGAGCAGTACTTC. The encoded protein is CASSPPSGTGAYEQYF.

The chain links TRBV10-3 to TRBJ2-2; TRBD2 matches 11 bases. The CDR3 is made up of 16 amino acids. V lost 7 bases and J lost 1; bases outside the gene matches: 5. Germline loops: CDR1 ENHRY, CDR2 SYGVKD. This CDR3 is CAIKSTSGKNTGELFF. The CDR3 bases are TGTGCCATCAAGTCGACTAGCGGGAAGAACACCGGGGAGCTGTTTTTT.

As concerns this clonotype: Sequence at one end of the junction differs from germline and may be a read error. The CDR3 DNA reads TGTGCCAGCAGTTTCAGGAACTCTGAAGCTTTCTTT. It yields the protein CASSFRNSEAFF. This chain links TRBV12-3 or TRBV12-4 with TRBJ1-1; D ambiguous. The CDR3 has 12 residues.

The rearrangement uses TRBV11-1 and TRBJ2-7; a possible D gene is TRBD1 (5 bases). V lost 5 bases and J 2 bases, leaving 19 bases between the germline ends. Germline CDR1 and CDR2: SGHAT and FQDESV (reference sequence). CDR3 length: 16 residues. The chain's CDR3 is CASSRLDGAGTYEQYF. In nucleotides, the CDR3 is TGTGCCAGCAGCCGCTTAGATGGGGCAGGGACCTACGAGCAGTACTTC.

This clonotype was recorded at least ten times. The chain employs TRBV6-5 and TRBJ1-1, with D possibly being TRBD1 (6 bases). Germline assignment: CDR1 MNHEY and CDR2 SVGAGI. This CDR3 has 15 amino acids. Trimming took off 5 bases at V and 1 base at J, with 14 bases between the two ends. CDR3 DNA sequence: TGTGCCAGCAGTCATCCCAAGGGGGAGAACACTGAAGCTTTCTTT. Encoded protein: CASSHPKGENTEAFF.

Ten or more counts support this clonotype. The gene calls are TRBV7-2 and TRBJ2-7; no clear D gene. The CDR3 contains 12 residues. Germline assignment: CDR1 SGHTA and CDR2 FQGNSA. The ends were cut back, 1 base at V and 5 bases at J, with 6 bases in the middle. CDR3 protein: CASSLVGNEQYF. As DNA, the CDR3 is TGTGCCAGCAGCTTAGTGGGTAACGAGCAGTACTTC.

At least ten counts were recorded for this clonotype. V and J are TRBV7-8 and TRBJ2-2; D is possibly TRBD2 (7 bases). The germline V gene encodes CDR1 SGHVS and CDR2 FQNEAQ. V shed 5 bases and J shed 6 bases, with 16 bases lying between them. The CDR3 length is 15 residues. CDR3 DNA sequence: TGTGCCAGCAGCCCCCCGGGGGGCCGCGCCGGGGAGCTGTTTTTT. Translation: CASSPPGGRAGELFF.

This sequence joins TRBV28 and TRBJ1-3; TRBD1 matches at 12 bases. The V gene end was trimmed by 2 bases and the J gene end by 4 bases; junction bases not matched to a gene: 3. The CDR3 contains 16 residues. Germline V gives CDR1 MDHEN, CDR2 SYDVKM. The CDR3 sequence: CASSLPGQGAGNTIYF. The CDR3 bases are TGTGCCAGCAGTTTACCGGGACAGGGGGCCGGAAACACCATATATTTT. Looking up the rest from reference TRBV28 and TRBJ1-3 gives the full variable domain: DVKVTQSSRYLVKRTGEKVFLECVQDMDHENMFWYRQDPGLGLRLIYFSYDVKMKEKGDIPEGYSVSREKKERFSLILESASTNQTSMYLCASSLPGQGAGNTIYFGEGSWLTVV.

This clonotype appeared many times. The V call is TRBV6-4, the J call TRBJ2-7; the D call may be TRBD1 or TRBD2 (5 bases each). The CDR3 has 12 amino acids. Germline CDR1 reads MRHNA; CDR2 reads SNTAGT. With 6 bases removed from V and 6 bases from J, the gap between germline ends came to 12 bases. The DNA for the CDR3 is TGTGCCAGCAGAAATACAGGAGGCGAGCAGTACTTC. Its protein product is CASRNTGGEQYF.

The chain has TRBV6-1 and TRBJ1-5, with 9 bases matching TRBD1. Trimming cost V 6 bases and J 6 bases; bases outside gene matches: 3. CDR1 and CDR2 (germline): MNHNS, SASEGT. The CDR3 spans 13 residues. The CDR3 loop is CASRTGGSQPQHF. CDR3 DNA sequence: TGTGCCAGCAGGACAGGGGGGAGTCAGCCCCAGCATTTT.

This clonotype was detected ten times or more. Here the CDR3 DNA reads TGTGCCAGCAGTGAAGGGAACACCGGGGAGCTGTTTTTT. It codes for CASSEGNTGELFF. The rearrangement links TRBV6-4 to TRBJ2-2; D remains unclear. Trimming removed 3 bases from V and 1 base from J, with 3 bases in between. Germline V gene sequence: CDR1 MRHNA, CDR2 SNTAGT. The CDR3 totals 13 residues.

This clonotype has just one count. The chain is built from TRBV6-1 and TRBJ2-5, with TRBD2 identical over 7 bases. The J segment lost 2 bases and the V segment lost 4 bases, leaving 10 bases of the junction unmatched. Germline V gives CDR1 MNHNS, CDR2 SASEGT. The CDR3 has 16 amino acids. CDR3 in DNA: TGTGCCAGCAGTGCCGCATCGGGAGGATTTCAAGAGACCCAGTACTTC. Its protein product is CASSAASGGFQETQYF.

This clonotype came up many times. CDR3 nucleotides: TGTGCCAGCAGCCCACCGGGACTAGCGGGAGGTCAGGACGAGCAGTACTTC. Its protein product is CASSPPGLAGGQDEQYF. V is TRBV11-3 and J is TRBJ2-7, with 15 bases identical to TRBD2. This CDR3 comprises 17 residues. The V gene end was trimmed by 5 bases and the J gene end by 5 bases; junction bases not matched to a gene: 10. CDR1 and CDR2 (germline): SGHNT, YENEEA.

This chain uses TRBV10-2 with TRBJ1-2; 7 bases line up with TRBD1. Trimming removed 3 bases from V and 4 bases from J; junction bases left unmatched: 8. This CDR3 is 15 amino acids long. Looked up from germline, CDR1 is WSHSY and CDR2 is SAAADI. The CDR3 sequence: CASSERQGNRYGYTF. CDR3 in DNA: TGCGCCAGCAGTGAAAGACAGGGAAACCGCTATGGCTACACCTTC.

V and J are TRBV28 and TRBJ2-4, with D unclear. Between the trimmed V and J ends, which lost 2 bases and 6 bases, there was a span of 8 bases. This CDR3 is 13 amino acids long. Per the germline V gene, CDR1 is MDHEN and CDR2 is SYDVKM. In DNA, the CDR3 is TGTGCCAGCAGTTTACTAGACGGAAACATTCAGTACTTC. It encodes CASSLLDGNIQYF.

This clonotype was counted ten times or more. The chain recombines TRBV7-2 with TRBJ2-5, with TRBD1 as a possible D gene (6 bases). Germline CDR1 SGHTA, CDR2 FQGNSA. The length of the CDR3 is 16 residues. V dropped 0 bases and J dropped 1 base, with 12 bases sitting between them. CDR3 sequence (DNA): TGTGCCAGCAGCTTAGCTGGACAGCCCGGCCAAGAGACCCAGTACTTC. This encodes CASSLAGQPGQETQYF.

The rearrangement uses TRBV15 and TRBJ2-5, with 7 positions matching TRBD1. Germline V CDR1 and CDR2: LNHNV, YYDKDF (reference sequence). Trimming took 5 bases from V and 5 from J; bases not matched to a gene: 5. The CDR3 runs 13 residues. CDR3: CATSGRGPETQYF. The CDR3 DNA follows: TGTGCCACCAGCGGAAGGGGGCCGGAGACCCAGTACTTC.

As DNA, the CDR3 is TGTGCCGCAAGGGTCGGGAGTTGGGATCAGCCCCAGCATTTT. Translated: CAARVGSWDQPQHF. The gene calls are TRBV6-1 and TRBJ1-5, with D uncertain. Trimming shortened V by 11 bases and J by 5 bases, and 19 bases separated the two germline ends. Per germline, CDR1 MNHNS and CDR2 SASEGT. The CDR3 has 14 residues.

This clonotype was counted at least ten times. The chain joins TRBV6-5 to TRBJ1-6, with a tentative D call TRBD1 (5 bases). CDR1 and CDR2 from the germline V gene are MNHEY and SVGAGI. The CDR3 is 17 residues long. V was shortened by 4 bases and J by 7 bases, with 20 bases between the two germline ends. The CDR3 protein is CASSLETPWGLNSPLHF. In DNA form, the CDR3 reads TGTGCCAGCAGTTTGGAAACCCCATGGGGCTTGAATTCACCCCTCCACTTT.

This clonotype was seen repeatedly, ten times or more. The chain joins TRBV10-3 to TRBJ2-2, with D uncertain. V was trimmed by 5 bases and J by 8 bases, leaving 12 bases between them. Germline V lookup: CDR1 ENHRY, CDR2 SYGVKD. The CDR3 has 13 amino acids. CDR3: CAISTTDLGELFF. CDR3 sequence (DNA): TGTGCCATCAGTACGACGGATCTAGGGGAGCTGTTTTTT.

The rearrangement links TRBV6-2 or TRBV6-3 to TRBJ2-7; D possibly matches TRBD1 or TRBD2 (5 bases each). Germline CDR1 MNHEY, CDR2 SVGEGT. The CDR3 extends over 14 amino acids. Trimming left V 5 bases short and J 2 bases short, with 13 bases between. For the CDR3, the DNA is TGTGCCAGCAGTGATGCAGGGAGCCCCTACGAGCAGTACTTC. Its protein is CASSDAGSPYEQYF.

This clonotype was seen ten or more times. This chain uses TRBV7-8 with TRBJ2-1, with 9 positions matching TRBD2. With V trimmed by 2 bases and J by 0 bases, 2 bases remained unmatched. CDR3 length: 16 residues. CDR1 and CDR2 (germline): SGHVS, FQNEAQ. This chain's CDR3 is CASSLSGRSSYNEQFF. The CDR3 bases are TGTGCCAGCAGCTTAAGCGGGAGGAGCTCCTACAATGAGCAGTTCTTC.

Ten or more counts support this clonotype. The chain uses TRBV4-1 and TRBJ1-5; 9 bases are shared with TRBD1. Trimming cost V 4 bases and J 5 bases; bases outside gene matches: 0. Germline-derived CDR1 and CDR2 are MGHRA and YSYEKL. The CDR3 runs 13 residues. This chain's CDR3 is CASSRQGDQPQHF. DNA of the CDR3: TGCGCCAGCAGCCGACAGGGGGATCAGCCCCAGCATTTT.

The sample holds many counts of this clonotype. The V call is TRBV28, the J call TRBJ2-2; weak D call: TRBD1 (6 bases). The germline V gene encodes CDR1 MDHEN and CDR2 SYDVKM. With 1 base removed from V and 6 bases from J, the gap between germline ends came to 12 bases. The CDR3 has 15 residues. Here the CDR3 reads CASSLYSGVAGELFF. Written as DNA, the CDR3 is TGTGCCAGCAGTTTATATTCAGGGGTGGCCGGGGAGCTGTTTTTT.

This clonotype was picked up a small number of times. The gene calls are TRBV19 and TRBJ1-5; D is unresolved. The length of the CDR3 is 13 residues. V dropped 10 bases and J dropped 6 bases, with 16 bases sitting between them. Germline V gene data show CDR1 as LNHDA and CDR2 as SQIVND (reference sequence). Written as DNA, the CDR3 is TGTGCCACCACCCCTTGGAGGTTTCAGCCCCAGCATTTT. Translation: CATTPWRFQPQHF.

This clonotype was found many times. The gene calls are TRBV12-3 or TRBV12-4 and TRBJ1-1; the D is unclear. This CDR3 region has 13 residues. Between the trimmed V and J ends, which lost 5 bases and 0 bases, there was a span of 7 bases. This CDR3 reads CASSPRMNTEAFF. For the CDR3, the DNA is TGTGCCAGCAGTCCTCGTATGAACACTGAAGCTTTCTTT.

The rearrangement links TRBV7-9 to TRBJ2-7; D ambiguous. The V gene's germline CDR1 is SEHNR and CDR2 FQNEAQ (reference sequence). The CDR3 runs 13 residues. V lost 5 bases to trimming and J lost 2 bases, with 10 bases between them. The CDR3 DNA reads TGTGCCAGCAGCGAACCCCGAGCCTACGAGCAGTACTTC. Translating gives CASSEPRAYEQYF.

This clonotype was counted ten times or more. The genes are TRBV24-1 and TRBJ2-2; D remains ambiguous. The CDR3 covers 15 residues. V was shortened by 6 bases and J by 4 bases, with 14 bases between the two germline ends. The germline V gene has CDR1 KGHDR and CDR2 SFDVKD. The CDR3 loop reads CATSTPNRTTGELFF. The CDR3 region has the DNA TGTGCCACCAGTACCCCGAATCGAACCACCGGGGAGCTGTTTTTT.

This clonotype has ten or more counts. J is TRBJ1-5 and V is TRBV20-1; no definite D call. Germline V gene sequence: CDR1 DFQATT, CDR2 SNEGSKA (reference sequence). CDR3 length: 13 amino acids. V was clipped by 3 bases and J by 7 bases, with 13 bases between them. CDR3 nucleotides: TGCAGTGCTAGGGGCTTGTCGGGCCAGCCCCAGCATTTT. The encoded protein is CSARGLSGQPQHF.

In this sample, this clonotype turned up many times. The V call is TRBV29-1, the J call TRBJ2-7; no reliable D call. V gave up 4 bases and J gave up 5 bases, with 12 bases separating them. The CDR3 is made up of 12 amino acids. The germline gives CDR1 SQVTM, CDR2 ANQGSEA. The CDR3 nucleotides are TGCAGCGTTGGCGGTGTTCTGGACGAGCAGTACTTC. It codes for CSVGGVLDEQYF.